This T cell receptor beta chain was captured by sequencing in a study of blood T cells in healthy people across ages. General study findings and limits: No conclusive comparison of naive versus antigen-experienced cells was possible with unsorted PBMCs.

A J-beta primer mix and a sample-barcoded 5' primer were used in a second PCR of about 7 to 12 cycles. Each of the cDNA molecules was tagged by a template-switch adaptor with 12 random nucleotides. In TCRdb, the 5' RACE reads were re-called with MiXCR into one record per CDR3 protein. The repertoire holds roughly 800,000 distinct CDR3 sequences, with 58% as singletons. On this clonotype: Its antigen is currently unknown. The junction differs from germline at one of its ends, possibly a read error.

There are 15 residues in the CDR3. Germline-derived CDR1 and CDR2 are SGHNT and YENEEA. This chain links TRBV11-3 with TRBJ2-5; the D is unclear. Sample: blood. The origin of this receptor is a man younger than 40 in good health. CDR3 sequence (DNA): TGTGCCGGCAGCTTATCCAACAGTCGCTACAATGAGCAGTACTTC. Protein: CAGSLSNSRYNEQYF.